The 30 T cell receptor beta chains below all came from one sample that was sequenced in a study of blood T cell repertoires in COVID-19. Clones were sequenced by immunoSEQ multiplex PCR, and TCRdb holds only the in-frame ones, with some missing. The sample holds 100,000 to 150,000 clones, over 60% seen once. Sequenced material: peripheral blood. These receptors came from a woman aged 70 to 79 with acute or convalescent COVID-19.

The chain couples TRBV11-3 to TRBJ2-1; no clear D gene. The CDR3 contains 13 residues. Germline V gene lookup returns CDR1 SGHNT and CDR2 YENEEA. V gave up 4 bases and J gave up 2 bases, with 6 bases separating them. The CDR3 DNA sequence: TGTGCCAGCAGCTCTAGAACCTACAATGAGCAGTTCTTC. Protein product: CASSSRTYNEQFF.

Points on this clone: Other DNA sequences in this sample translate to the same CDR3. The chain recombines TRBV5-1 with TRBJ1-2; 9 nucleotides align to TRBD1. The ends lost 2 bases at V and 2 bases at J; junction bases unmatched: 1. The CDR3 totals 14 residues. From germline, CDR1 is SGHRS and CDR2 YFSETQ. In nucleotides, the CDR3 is TGCGCCAGCAGCTTAGGACAGGGGAACTATGGCTACACCTTC. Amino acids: CASSLGQGNYGYTF.

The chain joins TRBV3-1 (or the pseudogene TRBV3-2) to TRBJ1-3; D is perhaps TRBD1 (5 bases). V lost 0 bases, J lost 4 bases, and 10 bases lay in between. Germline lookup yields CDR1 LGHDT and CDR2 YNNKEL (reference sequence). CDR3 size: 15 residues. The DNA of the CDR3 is TGTGCCAGCAGCCAAGATCAGGGAAGGGGAAACACCATATATTTT. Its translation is CASSQDQGRGNTIYF.

This CDR3 is CASKEFEGGNQPQHF. The CDR3 DNA is TGTGCCAGTAAGGAGTTTGAGGGGGGCAATCAGCCCCAGCATTTT. The V gene is TRBV19, the J gene TRBJ1-5, with a possible D match to TRBD1 (6 bases). Trimming took 7 bases from V and 2 from J, leaving 15 bases between them. CDR3 length: 15 amino acids. Germline V gene sequence: CDR1 LNHDA, CDR2 SQIVND (reference sequence).

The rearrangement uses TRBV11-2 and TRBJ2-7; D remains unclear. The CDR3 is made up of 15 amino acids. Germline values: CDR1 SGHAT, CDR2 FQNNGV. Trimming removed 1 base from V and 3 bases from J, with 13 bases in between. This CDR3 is CASSLAFASYYEQYF. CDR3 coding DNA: TGTGCCAGCAGCTTAGCTTTTGCTTCCTACTACGAGCAGTACTTC.

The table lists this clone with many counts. The DNA for the CDR3 is TGTGCCAGCAGCCCCGGGAGCCTCTATGGCTACACCTTC. Its translation is CASSPGSLYGYTF. This sequence joins TRBV5-6 and TRBJ1-2; D is uncertain. Germline V CDR1 and CDR2: SGHDT, YYEEEE. CDR3 length: 13 residues. Deletions cut 4 bases from V and 4 bases from J, with 11 bases between.

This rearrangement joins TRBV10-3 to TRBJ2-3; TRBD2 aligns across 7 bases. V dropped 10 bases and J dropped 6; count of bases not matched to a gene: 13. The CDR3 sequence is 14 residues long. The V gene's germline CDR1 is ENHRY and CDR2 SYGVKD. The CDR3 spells CATYSGGAGDTQYF. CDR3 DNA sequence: TGTGCCACTTACTCGGGGGGTGCTGGGGATACGCAGTATTTT.

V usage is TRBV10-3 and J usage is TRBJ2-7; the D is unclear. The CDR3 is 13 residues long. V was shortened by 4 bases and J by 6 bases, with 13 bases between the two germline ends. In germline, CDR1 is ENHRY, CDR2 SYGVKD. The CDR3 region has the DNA TGTGCCATCAGTGCGGTCCCTCAAGCCGAGCAGTACTTC. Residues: CAISAVPQAEQYF.

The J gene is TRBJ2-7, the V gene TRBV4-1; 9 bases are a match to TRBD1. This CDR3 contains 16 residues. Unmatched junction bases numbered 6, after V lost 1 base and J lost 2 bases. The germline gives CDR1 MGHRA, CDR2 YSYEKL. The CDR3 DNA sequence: TGCGCCAGCAGCCAAGCCCGACAGGGGGTAACCTACGAGCAGTACTTC. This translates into CASSQARQGVTYEQYF.

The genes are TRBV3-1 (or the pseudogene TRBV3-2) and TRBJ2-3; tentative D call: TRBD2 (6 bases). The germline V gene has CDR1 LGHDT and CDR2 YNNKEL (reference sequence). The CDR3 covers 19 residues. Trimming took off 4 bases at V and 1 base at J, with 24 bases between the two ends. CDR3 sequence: CASSRRRGVVAVRTDTQYF. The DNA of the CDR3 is TGTGCCAGCAGCCGACGACGTGGAGTTGTAGCGGTCCGCACAGATACGCAGTATTTT.

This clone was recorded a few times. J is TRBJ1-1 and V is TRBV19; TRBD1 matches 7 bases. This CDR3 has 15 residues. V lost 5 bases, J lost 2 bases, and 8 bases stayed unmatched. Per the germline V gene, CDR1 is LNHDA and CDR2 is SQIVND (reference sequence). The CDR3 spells CASSAGQPKNTEAFF. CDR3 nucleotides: TGTGCCAGTAGTGCGGGACAGCCCAAAAACACTGAAGCTTTCTTT.

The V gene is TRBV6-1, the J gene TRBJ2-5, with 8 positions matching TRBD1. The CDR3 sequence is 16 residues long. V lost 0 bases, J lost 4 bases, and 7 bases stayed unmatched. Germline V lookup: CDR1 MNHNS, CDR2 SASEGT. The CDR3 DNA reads TGTGCCAGCAGTGAAGCCGGCGGCCAGGGGGCAGAGACCCAGTACTTC. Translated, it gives CASSEAGGQGAETQYF.

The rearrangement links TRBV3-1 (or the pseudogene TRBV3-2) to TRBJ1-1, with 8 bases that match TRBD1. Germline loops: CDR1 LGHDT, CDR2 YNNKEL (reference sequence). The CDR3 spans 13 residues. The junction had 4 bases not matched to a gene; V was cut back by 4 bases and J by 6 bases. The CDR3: CASSRGTGAEAFF. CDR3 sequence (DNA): TGTGCCAGCAGCCGAGGGACAGGTGCTGAAGCTTTCTTT.

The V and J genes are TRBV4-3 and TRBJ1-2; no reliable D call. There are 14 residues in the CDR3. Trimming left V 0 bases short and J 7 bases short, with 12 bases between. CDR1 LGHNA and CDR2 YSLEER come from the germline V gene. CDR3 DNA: TGCGCCAGCAGCCAAGATGAGGGCTTGGGTGGCTACACCTTC. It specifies CASSQDEGLGGYTF.

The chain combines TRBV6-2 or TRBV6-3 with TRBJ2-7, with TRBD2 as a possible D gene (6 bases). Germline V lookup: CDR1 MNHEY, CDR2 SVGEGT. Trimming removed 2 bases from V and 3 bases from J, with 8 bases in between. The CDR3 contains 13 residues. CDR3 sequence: CASSYGTFYEQYF. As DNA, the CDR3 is TGTGCCAGCAGTTACGGGACTTTCTACGAGCAGTACTTC.

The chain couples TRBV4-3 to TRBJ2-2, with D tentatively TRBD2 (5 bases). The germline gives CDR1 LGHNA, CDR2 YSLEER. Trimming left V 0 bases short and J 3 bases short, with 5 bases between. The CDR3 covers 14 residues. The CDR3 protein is CASSQEGDTGELFF. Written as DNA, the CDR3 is TGCGCCAGCAGCCAAGAGGGAGACACCGGGGAGCTGTTTTTT.

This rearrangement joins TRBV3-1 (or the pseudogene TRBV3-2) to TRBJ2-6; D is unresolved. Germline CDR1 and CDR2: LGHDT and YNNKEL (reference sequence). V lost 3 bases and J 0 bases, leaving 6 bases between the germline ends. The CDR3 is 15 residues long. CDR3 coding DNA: TGTGCCAGCAGCCACAGGCCCTCTGGGGCCAACGTCCTGACTTTC. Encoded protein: CASSHRPSGANVLTF.

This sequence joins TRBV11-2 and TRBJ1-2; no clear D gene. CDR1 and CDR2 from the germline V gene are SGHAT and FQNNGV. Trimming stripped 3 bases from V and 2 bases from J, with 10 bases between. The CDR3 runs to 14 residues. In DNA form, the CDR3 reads TGTGCCAGCAGCTTGGGGAGTGGGAACTATGGCTACACCTTC. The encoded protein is CASSLGSGNYGYTF.

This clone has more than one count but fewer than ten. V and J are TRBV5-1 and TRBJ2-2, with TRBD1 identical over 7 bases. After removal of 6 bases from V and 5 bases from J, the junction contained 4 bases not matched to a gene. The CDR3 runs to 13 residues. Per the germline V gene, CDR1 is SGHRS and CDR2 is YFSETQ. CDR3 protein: CASMTGLTGELFF. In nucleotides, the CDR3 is TGCGCCAGCATGACAGGGTTAACCGGGGAGCTGTTTTTT.

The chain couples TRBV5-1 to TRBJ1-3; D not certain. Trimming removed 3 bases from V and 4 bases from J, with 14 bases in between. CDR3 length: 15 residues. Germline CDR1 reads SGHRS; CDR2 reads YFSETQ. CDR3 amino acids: CASSYDGETGNTIYF. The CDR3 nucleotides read TGCGCCAGCAGCTATGACGGGGAGACAGGAAACACCATATATTTT.

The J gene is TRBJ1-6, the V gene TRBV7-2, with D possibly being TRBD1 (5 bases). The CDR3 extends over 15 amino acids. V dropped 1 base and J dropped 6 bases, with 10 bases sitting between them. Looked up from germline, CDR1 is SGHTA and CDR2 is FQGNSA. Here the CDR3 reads CASSLVTGGNSPLHF. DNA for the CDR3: TGTGCCAGCAGCTTAGTTACGGGGGGTAATTCACCCCTCCACTTT.

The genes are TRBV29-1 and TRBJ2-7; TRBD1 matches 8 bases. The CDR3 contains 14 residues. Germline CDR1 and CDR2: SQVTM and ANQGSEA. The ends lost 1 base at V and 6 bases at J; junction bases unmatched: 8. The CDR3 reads CSVEVGSGGLEQYF. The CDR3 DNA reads TGCAGCGTTGAAGTGGGGTCAGGGGGCCTCGAGCAGTACTTC.

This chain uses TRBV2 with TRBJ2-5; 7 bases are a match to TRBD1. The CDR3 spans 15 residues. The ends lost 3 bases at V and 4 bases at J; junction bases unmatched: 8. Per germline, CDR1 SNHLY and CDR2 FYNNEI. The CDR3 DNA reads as TGTGCCAGCAGTGATAAGACAGGGATAGGAGAGACCCAGTACTTC. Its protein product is CASSDKTGIGETQYF.

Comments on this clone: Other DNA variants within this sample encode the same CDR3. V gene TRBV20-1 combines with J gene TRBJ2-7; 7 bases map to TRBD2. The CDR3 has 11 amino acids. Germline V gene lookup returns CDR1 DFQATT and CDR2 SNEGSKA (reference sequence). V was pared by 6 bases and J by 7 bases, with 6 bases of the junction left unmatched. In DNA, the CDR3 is TGCAGTGCCCCCCGGGGGGTTGAGCAGTACTTC. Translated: CSAPRGVEQYF.

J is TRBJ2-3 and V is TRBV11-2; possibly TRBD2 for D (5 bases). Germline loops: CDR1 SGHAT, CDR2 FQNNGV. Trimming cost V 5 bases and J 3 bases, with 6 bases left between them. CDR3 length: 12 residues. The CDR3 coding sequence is TGTGCCAGCAGCCCGGGGACAGATACGCAGTATTTT. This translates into CASSPGTDTQYF.

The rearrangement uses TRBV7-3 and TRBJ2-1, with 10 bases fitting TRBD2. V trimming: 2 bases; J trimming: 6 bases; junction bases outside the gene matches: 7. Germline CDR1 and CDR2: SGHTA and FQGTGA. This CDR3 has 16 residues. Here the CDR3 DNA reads TGTGCCAGCAGCTTAGGGACTAGCGCATGGGGCAATGAGCAGTTCTTC. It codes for CASSLGTSAWGNEQFF.

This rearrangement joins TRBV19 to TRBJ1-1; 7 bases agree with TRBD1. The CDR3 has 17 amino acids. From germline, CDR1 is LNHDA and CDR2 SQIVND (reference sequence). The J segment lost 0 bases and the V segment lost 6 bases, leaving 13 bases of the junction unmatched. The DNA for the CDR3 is TGTGCCAGTAGAAAAGGGAAGTACAGGGGCATGAACACTGAAGCTTTCTTT. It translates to CASRKGKYRGMNTEAFF.

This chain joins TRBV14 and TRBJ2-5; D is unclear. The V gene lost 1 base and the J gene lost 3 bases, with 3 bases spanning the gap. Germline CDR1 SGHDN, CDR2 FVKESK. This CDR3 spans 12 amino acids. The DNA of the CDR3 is TGTGCCAGCAGCCAAGTAGAAGAGACCCAGTACTTC. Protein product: CASSQVEETQYF.

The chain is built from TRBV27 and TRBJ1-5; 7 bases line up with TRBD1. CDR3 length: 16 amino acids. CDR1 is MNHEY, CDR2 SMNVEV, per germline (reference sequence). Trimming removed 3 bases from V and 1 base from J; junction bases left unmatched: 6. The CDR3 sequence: CASSLKPGQSNQPQHF. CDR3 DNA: TGTGCCAGCAGTTTGAAACCGGGACAGAGCAATCAGCCCCAGCATTTT.

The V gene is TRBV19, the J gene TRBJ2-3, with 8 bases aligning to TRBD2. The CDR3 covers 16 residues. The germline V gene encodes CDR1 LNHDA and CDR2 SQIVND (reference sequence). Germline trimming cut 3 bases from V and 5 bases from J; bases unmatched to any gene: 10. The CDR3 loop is CASSMGAGAGEDTQYF. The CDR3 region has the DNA TGTGCCAGTAGTATGGGAGCGGGAGCAGGTGAAGATACGCAGTATTTT. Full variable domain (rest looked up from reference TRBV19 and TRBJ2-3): DGGITQSPKYLFRKEGQNVTLSCEQNLNHDAMYWYRQDPGQGLRLIYYSQIVNDFQKGDIAEGYSVSREKKESFPLTVTSAQKNPTAFYLCASSMGAGAGEDTQYFGPGTRLTVL.